The entry below gives a single TCR beta chain sequence along with its context. The source of the sample is a study of Ad26.COV2.S vaccination and SARS-CoV-2 variants. Measured with immunoSEQ multiplex PCR; TCRdb has only the in-frame clones, and not every one. The table records about 350,000 clones, roughly 89% of them present only once. Treatment reported: roughly 18 received Ad26.COV2.S at low or high dose, single or two shots; five or six received placebo; per-sample allocation not given. Samples analyzed were those drawn on day 63 after the first vaccine or placebo injection. The shot given was an Ad26 vector that makes Wuhan-strain SARS-CoV-2 spike. This CDR3 is 18 amino acids long. Trimming at V came to 0 bases and at J to 7 bases, leaving 11 bases not matched to a gene. Germline V lookup: CDR1 LNHDA, CDR2 SQIVND (reference sequence).

The sequence derives from a person aged 18 to 59 who received the Ad26.COV2.S COVID-19 vaccine or a placebo. The gene calls are TRBV19 and TRBJ1-5, with 11 bases lining up with TRBD1. The sample consisted of peripheral blood, taken in a trial of Ad26.COV2.S vaccine versus placebo. The CDR3 spells CASSIDKPWTGGDQPQHF. The CDR3 DNA reads TGTGCCAGTAGTATAGATAAGCCCTGGACAGGGGGCGACCAGCCCCAGCATTTT.